This T cell receptor (beta chain) was profiled in a study of radiotherapy plus CTLA-4 blockade in lung cancer. Study information: Among enrolled patients, under 20% responded and around 30% achieved disease control.

The germline gives CDR1 SGHAT, CDR2 FQNNGV. V shed 4 bases, J shed 7 bases, and the junction held 11 bases outside the gene matches. The CDR3 length is 16 residues. Lung cancer patients with chemo-refractory metastatic non-small-cell disease were given focal radiation plus CTLA-4 blockade with ipilimumab. TCRdb's copy holds only in-frame clones and misses some; the assay was immunoSEQ multiplex PCR. The table has about 62,000 clones, approximately 77% seen once; the top ten hold less than 5.5%. Notes on the study in general: The study found tumor-derived TCR clones expanded in blood after radiotherapy plus ipilimumab. Reports identified early blood T cell clone dynamics, with interferon-beta, as the best response predictor.

This clone was recorded only once. Its antigen remains unidentified. This chain joins TRBV11-2 and TRBJ1-3; 9 bases agree with TRBD1. The sequence was collected from a human donor with non-small cell lung cancer who had a complete response to radiotherapy plus ipilimumab. The input for sequencing was peripheral blood, taken from a patient treated with radiotherapy plus ipilimumab. CDR3 sequence reads: CASSSSRGDRANTIYF. The DNA of the CDR3 is TGTGCCAGCAGCTCTAGTAGAGGGGACAGGGCGAACACCATATATTTT. Complete variable domain (other parts from reference TRBV11-2 and TRBJ1-3): EAGVAQSPRYKIIEKRQSVAFWCNPISGHATLYWYQQILGQGPKLLIQFQNNGVVDDSQLPKDRFSAERLKGVDSTLKIQPAKLEDSAVYLCASSSSRGDRANTIYFGEGSWLTVV.